This T cell receptor beta chain was sequenced for a study of beta chain features in type 1 diabetes. Study conclusions and caveats: A potential influence of HLA type upon TCRB rearrangement remained unresolved herein.

Based on CD45RO/CCR7/CD25/CD127/CD95/CD27, CD4+ regulatory, stem cell-like memory, naive and central memory cells were sorted. This CDR3 comprises 17 residues. Germline CDR1 LGHNA, CDR2 YNFKEQ. J lost 9 bases, V lost 0 bases, and 6 bases had no gene match. The table lists this clone with a few counts. No antigen is known for it. Every isolated RNA sample was fully reverse transcribed, so sequencing captured expressed TCRB transcripts. TCRdb keeps only in-frame clones here, not all; method: immunoSEQ multiplex PCR. The table includes around 500,000 clones, 9.5% to 12% detected once. Material: naive CD4+ T cells from blood. The genes are TRBV4-2 and TRBJ2-1; TRBD2 aligns across 15 bases. The receptor comes from a young woman in good health. CDR3 sequence: CASSQEGLAGGPFEQFF. CDR3 DNA: TGTGCCAGCAGCCAAGAAGGACTAGCGGGAGGGCCGTTTGAGCAGTTCTTC.